This T cell receptor beta chain originates from a study of Ad26.COV2.S vaccination and SARS-CoV-2 variants. Across the whole study: The authors gave Ad26.COV2.S intramuscularly, either once or twice 56 days apart.

This clone was seen a single time. Indicated treatment: over 15 received Ad26.COV2.S at low or high dose, single or two shots; five or six received placebo; per-sample allocation not given. Collection of the samples took place on day 63 after the first injection of vaccine or placebo. The J segment lost 7 bases and the V segment lost 1 base, leaving 14 bases of the junction unmatched. The CDR3 extends over 19 amino acids. CDR1 is LGHNA and CDR2 is YNFKEQ in the germline V gene. Libraries were prepared by immunoSEQ multiplex PCR; TCRdb keeps only in-frame clonotypes and omits some of them. This sample carries hundreds of thousands of clones, roughly 90% of them seen once, and the ten largest clones take about 1.5%.

The origin of this receptor is a person aged 18 to 65 who received the Ad26.COV2.S COVID-19 vaccine or a placebo. The chain employs TRBV4-2 and TRBJ2-1, with TRBD2 identical over 12 bases. Sequenced here: peripheral blood, sampled in a trial of Ad26.COV2.S vaccine versus placebo. The CDR3 here is CASSQVGRGGTSGRNEQFF. CDR3 nucleotide sequence: TGTGCCAGCAGCCAAGTGGGTAGGGGCGGGACTAGCGGGCGGAATGAGCAGTTCTTC.